This entry concerns a single T cell receptor beta chain. Its target is unknown. The CDR3 totals 14 residues. V lost 4 bases and J lost 3, with 16 bases in between. CDR1 SQVTM and CDR2 ANQGSEA come from the germline V gene. These data belong to a study of post-analysis software for immune sequencing data. Study at large: In terms of disease course, relapsing-remitting, secondary progressive and progressive-relapsing multiple sclerosis were included.

Regarding the study as a whole: When patients were compared with controls, a handful of TRBV segments were more frequent, TRBV5-6, TRBV5-1 and TRBV20-1 among them. Those with multiple sclerosis, the patient group, showed significantly lower normalized Chao1 diversity than controls. Pronounced co-clustering by F measure was evident among identically batched samples.

Libraries were made from TCR beta cDNA, and they carried unique molecular identifiers. T cells numbering about 0.85 to 11 million yielded cDNA molecules that totaled about 500,000. TCRdb re-analysed the PCR reads in MiXCR, keeping a single row per CDR3 protein. The repertoire holds 450,000 or so distinct CDR3 sequences, with roughly 45% as singletons. Sequencing input: blood. This TCR came from a girl between 10 and 17 years old with multiple sclerosis. This chain uses TRBV29-1 with TRBJ2-7, with D tentatively TRBD1 (5 bases). The CDR3 DNA sequence: TGCAGCGTTGGGGGCTTGAGACCGGACTACGAGCAGTACTTC. It translates to CSVGGLRPDYEQYF.